The TCR beta chain under discussion was sequenced for a study of blood T cells in healthy people across ages. Germline V lookup: CDR1 SGHAT, CDR2 FQNNGV. With V trimmed by 3 bases and J by 5 bases, 4 bases remained unmatched. CDR3 size: 15 residues. This clonotype was seen more than once but under ten times. The use of a sample-barcoded 5' primer and a J-beta primer mix characterized a second PCR of about 7 to 12 cycles. TCRdb re-called the 5' RACE reads with MiXCR, one entry per CDR3 protein. The data hold roughly 1,500,000 distinct CDR3 sequences, with around two fifths observed a single time. The clonotype was recovered from a woman younger than 30 in good health. The sequencing input was blood. The chain employs TRBV11-2 and TRBJ2-2; 9 nucleotides align to TRBD2. Written as DNA, the CDR3 is TGTGCCAGCAGCTTTAGCGGGGGACGGACCGGGGAGCTGTTTTTT. This gives the protein CASSFSGGRTGELFF.